This TCR beta chain originates from a study of CD8 T cells in ankylosing spondylitis. Findings of the study overall: Reports of some motif variants in reactive arthritis synovial fluid and blood predate this one.

Regarding this clonotype: Its target is unknown.

By quantitative 5'-RACE with molecular barcodes, the TCR beta libraries were made. TCRdb re-called the 5' RACE reads with MiXCR, one entry per CDR3 protein. This sample has about 110,000 distinct CDR3 sequences, with less than 25% found just once. With 3 bases clipped from V and 7 bases from J, the junction kept 11 bases outside the gene matches. The CDR3 runs to 15 residues. Germline V lookup: CDR1 DFQATT, CDR2 SNEGSKA (reference sequence). The specimen sequenced was synovial fluid, either unsorted or a sorted T cell fraction (not recorded which). The TCR comes from a male donor with ankylosing spondylitis. The chain combines TRBV20-1 with TRBJ1-4; 7 bases align to TRBD1. CDR3 loop: CSARDTGAVSEKLFF. The CDR3 DNA reads TGCAGTGCTAGGGATACAGGGGCAGTCAGTGAAAAACTGTTTTTT.